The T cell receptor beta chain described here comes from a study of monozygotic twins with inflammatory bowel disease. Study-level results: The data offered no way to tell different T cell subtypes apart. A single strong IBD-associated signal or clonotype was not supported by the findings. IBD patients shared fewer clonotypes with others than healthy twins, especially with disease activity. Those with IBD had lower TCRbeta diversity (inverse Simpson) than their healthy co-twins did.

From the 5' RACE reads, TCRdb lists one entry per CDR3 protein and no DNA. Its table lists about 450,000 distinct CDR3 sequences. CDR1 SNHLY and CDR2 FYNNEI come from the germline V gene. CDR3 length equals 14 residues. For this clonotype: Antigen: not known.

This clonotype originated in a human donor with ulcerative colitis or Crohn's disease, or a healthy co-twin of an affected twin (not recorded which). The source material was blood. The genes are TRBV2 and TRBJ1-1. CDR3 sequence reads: CASSELEGNTEAFF.